This entry describes one TCR beta chain. CDR1 is MNHEY and CDR2 is SVGAGI in the germline V gene. This CDR3 has 15 amino acids. Germline trimming cut 8 bases from V and 2 bases from J; bases unmatched to any gene: 8. Generated by immunoSEQ multiplex PCR, the TCRdb table keeps only in-frame clones and is missing some. This table holds 200,000 to 250,000 clones, approximately 90% found once. Seattle-derived patients entered the study during active infection and were followed longitudinally. The sample comes from a study of blood T cell repertoires in COVID-19. Turning to the study itself: PBMCs, B-cell-depleted T cells, or T cells provided the cDNA or gDNA that made up the material.

The TCR sequence derives from a woman aged 50 to 60 with COVID-19, enrolled during active disease. The chain couples TRBV6-5 to TRBJ1-5; 8 nucleotides line up with TRBD1. The sequenced material came from peripheral blood. The CDR3 is CASGLGQGGNQPQHF. The CDR3 nucleotides read TGTGCCAGCGGTCTAGGACAGGGCGGCAATCAGCCCCAGCATTTT.